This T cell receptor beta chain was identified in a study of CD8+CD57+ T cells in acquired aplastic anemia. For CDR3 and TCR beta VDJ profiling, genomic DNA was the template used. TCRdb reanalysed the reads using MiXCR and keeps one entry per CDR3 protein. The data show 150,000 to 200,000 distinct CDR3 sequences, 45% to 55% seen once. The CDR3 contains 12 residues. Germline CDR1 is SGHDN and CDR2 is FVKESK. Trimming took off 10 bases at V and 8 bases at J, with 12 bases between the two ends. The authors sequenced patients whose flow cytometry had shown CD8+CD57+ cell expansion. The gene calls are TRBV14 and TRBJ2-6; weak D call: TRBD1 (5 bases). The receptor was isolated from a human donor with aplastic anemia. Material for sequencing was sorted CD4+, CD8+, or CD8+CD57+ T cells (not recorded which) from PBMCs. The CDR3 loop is CATSQDTNVLTF. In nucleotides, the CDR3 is TGTGCCACCAGTCAGGACACCAACGTCCTGACTTTC.